This TCR beta chain stems from a study of blood T cells in healthy people across ages. Next came a second PCR, run for about 6 to 12 cycles, which used a sample-barcoded 5' primer along with a J-beta primer mix. Every cDNA molecule carried a tag from a template-switch adaptor bearing 12 random nucleotides. TCRdb recomputed calls from the 5' RACE reads with MiXCR, one row per CDR3 protein. The sample contains about 720,000 distinct CDR3 sequences, 25% of which appear only once. As regards this clonotype: A much bigger clone sits one base away, suggesting this may be a read error.

V was clipped by 6 bases and J by 4 bases, with 10 bases between them. The CDR3 extends over 12 amino acids. Germline V lookup: CDR1 SQVTM, CDR2 ANQGSEA. This sample also appeared in a second study, on T cells of mothers and their children. This second study notes: For unrelated pairs as for related ones, thymic selection shapes TCR recombination output similarly. The analysis detected no persistent microchimeric T cell clones.

Specimen: blood. The chain employs TRBV29-1 and TRBJ2-4, with D maybe TRBD1 (5 bases). The sequence came from a boy under 18 in good health. DNA of the CDR3: TGCAGCGTACAGGAACAGAAAAACATTCAGTACTTC. Its translation: CSVQEQKNIQYF.